The clone carrying this T cell receptor beta chain was detected only a few times. What it binds is unknown. This specimen comes from a study of beta chain features in type 1 diabetes. The study's findings and limits: Compared to healthy donors, patients appeared to have naive, central memory and Treg TCRB repertoires that were more alike. Unsettled here was the matter of whether HLA type influences TCRB rearrangement.

Since all of the isolated RNA was reverse transcribed, expressed TCRB transcripts were what got sequenced. Some 3.6 million reads on average were seen across naive, central memory and regulatory T cell samples. The data were produced by immunoSEQ multiplex PCR, yet TCRdb's version contains in-frame clones alone and is incomplete. The sample includes hundreds of thousands of clones, over 10% of them seen just once. Germline loops: CDR1 SGHTA, CDR2 FQGNSA. The CDR3 is made up of 13 amino acids. The trim removed 8 bases at V and 4 bases at J, leaving 7 bases unmatched. What was sequenced was naive CD4+ T cells from blood. The chain joins TRBV7-2 to TRBJ1-2; 7 bases are shared with TRBD1. The sequence was collected from a young man in good health. The CDR3 coding sequence is TGTGCCAGCGCCTCGGGACAGCTCTATGGCTACACCTTC. The encoded protein is CASASGQLYGYTF.